This T cell receptor (beta chain) was observed in a study of OX40 agonist ivuxolimab in advanced cancers. The wider study: Hepatocellular carcinoma, melanoma, renal cell or head and neck cancer was diagnosed in the dose-escalation patients. Three partial responders included one hepatocellular carcinoma patient and two cutaneous melanoma patients.

Libraries were prepared by immunoSEQ multiplex PCR; TCRdb keeps only in-frame clonotypes and omits some of them. The sample yields around 60,000 clones, about four fifths seen once. This CDR3 comprises 12 residues. Trimming removed 0 bases at V and 5 bases at J, with 5 bases between. The V gene's germline CDR1 is SGHDT and CDR2 YYEEEE. The sequence derives from an adult with an advanced solid tumor such as melanoma, head and neck, liver or kidney cancer. The input for sequencing was CD4+ or CD8+ T cells sorted from blood, taken in a trial of the OX40 agonist ivuxolimab. V usage is TRBV5-6 and J usage is TRBJ2-5; D unresolved. The CDR3 loop reads CASSLGLETQYF. In DNA form, the CDR3 reads TGTGCCAGCAGCTTGGGGTTGGAGACCCAGTACTTC.